What follows describes a single TCR beta chain. The sample is drawn from a study of T cell changes during pregnancy in multiple sclerosis. Sequencing used immunoSEQ multiplex PCR; TCRdb keeps in-frame clones, though not all of them. The sample includes 25,000 to 40,000 clones, around 89% of them seen just once. Germline assignment: CDR1 MNHEY and CDR2 SMNVEV (reference sequence). The germline V and J ends were trimmed by 6 bases and 6 bases, with 21 bases remaining between them. CDR3 length: 16 amino acids. This specimen was CD8+ T cells from peripheral blood mononuclear cells, taken in the second trimester of pregnancy. The chain carries TRBV27 and TRBJ1-5; D is perhaps TRBD1 (5 bases). This clonotype was obtained from a female donor with multiple sclerosis, enrolled in a pregnancy study. CDR3 nucleotide sequence: TGTGCCAGCAGCCCCTCCGGGGGGGAGGTAGCTCAGCCCCAGCATTTT. Protein: CASSPSGGEVAQPQHF.